The 27 T cell receptor beta chains reported below all come from one sample, sequenced in a study of neurological immune-mediated disorders. Indicated time point: longitudinal time-point 1 (baseline). TCRdb called the 5' RACE reads again in MiXCR, with one record for every CDR3 protein. The repertoire holds around 69,000 distinct CDR3 sequences, with about a tenth as singletons. Sequencing input: PBMCs. The receptors shown here come from a man under 40 in good health.

This clonotype occurred many times. This chain links TRBV20-1 with TRBJ2-2; D perhaps matches TRBD2 (5 bases). V was cut by 3 bases and J by 3 bases, with 14 bases left in between. The CDR3 totals 15 residues. The V gene's germline CDR1 is DFQATT and CDR2 SNEGSKA (reference sequence). CDR3 DNA sequence: TGCAGTGCTAGTGGTAGTGAAGCGGACACCGGGGAGCTGTTTTTT. As protein: CSASGSEADTGELFF.

The sample holds a few counts of this clonotype. The J gene is TRBJ1-2, the V gene TRBV29-1, with D tentatively TRBD1 (6 bases). Trimming cost V 6 bases and J 2 bases, with 10 bases left between them. This CDR3 region has 12 residues. Germline V lookup: CDR1 SQVTM, CDR2 ANQGSEA. The CDR3 loop is CSVRTGNYGYTF. The CDR3 region has the DNA TGCAGCGTACGAACAGGGAACTATGGCTACACCTTC.

This clonotype was seen many times. The chain is built from TRBV11-2 and TRBJ2-2, with TRBD1 matching 10 bases. The CDR3 contains 18 residues. Germline assignment: CDR1 SGHAT and CDR2 FQNNGV. The V gene end was trimmed by 5 bases and the J gene end by 4 bases; junction bases not matched to a gene: 13. DNA of the CDR3: TGTGCCAGCAGCCGCCGGACTGGACAGGGGGTCGGCACCGGGGAGCTGTTTTTT. It yields the protein CASSRRTGQGVGTGELFF. Supplemented by reference TRBV11-2 and TRBJ2-2, the full variable domain reads EAGVAQSPRYKIIEKRQSVAFWCNPISGHATLYWYQQILGQGPKLLIQFQNNGVVDDSQLPKDRFSAERLKGVDSTLKIQPAKLEDSAVYLCASSRRTGQGVGTGELFFGEGSRLTVL.

This clonotype has a count of ten or more. The chain joins TRBV28 to TRBJ1-6; no clear D. V lost 6 bases and J 0 bases, leaving 9 bases between the germline ends. Germline V CDR1 and CDR2: MDHEN, SYDVKM. This CDR3 has 15 amino acids. CDR3: CASSPTSSYNSPLHF. Written as DNA, the CDR3 is TGTGCCAGCAGCCCGACGAGCTCCTATAATTCACCCCTCCACTTT.

This clonotype showed up many times. The V and J genes are TRBV3-1 and TRBJ2-2, with D perhaps matching TRBD1 (5 bases). The V and J ends lost 4 bases and 4 bases respectively, with 10 bases between them. From germline, CDR1 is LGHDT and CDR2 YNNKEL (reference sequence). This CDR3 is 14 amino acids long. CDR3 protein: CASSRDRFTGELFF. The CDR3 DNA follows: TGTGCCAGCAGCCGCGACAGATTCACCGGGGAGCTGTTTTTT.

As concerns this clonotype: The germline gene is not matched at one end of the junction; a read error may be the cause. This rearrangement joins TRBV5-1 to TRBJ2-6; tentative D call: TRBD2 (5 bases). This CDR3 comprises 16 residues. Germline CDR1 and CDR2: SGHRS and YFSETQ. This CDR3 is CASSDYSVGGTNVLTF. CDR3 nucleotide sequence: TGCGCCAGCAGCGACTACAGTGTGGGTGGGACCAACGTCCTGACTTTC. The complete variable domain, with remaining parts taken from reference TRBV5-1 and TRBJ2-6, reads KAGVTQTPRYLIKTRGQQVTLSCSPISGHRSVSWYQQTPGQGLQFLFEYFSETQRNKGNFPGRFSGRQFSNSRSEMNVSTLELGDSALYLCASSDYSVGGTNVLTFGAGSRLTVL.

This clonotype was observed once. The V and J genes are TRBV9 and TRBJ1-1; perhaps TRBD1 as D (5 bases). The CDR3 is made up of 14 amino acids. Germline V CDR1 and CDR2: SGDLS, YYNGEE. The germline V and J ends were trimmed by 2 bases and 1 base, with 9 bases remaining between them. CDR3 DNA sequence: TGTGCCAGCAGCGTGTTTGGGGGGAACACTGAAGCTTTCTTT. This codes for CASSVFGGNTEAFF.

This clonotype was seen ten or more times. This chain joins TRBV20-1 and TRBJ1-2; D call uncertain. The CDR3 totals 10 residues. The V end lost 3 bases, the J end lost 4 bases, and 3 bases lay between the germline ends. Germline V lookup: CDR1 DFQATT, CDR2 SNEGSKA (reference sequence). The CDR3 bases are TGCAGTGCTAGTCGCTATGGCTACACCTTC. Translated, it gives CSASRYGYTF.

This clonotype was recorded at least ten times. The V call is TRBV12-3 or TRBV12-4, the J call TRBJ2-1; 14 positions match TRBD2. The CDR3 length is 15 residues. V dropped 6 bases and J dropped 8; count of bases not matched to a gene: 6. The CDR3 bases are TGTGCCAGCAGGAGACTAGCGGGAGGGGGGGATGAGCAGTTCTTC. It codes for CASRRLAGGGDEQFF.

This clonotype has at least ten counts. V usage is TRBV5-1 and J usage is TRBJ1-1, with a tentative D call TRBD1 (6 bases). The CDR3 runs to 13 residues. Germline CDR1 and CDR2: SGHRS and YFSETQ. V dropped 4 bases and J dropped 5 bases, with 12 bases sitting between them. In DNA form, the CDR3 reads TGCGCCAGCAGCATACAGGGTTTAACTGAAGCTTTCTTT. It yields the protein CASSIQGLTEAFF.

Of note for this clonotype: One end of the junction fails to match germline, which may point to a read error. The V and J genes are TRBV7-6 and TRBJ1-1; D possibly corresponds to TRBD1 (6 bases). Germline V CDR1 and CDR2: SGHVS, FNYEAQ. This CDR3 is 14 amino acids long. CDR3 protein: CANSLAFGGDEAFF. The DNA for the CDR3 is TGTGCCAACAGCTTAGCGTTCGGGGGCGATGAAGCTTTCTTT.

This clonotype was seen repeatedly, ten times or more. V is TRBV15 and J is TRBJ1-2, with 8 bases that match TRBD1. Germline lookup yields CDR1 LNHNV and CDR2 YYDKDF (reference sequence). The CDR3 totals 16 residues. V lost 1 base to trimming and J lost 2 bases; unmatched junction nucleotides: 6. The CDR3 bases are TGTGCCACCAGCAGAGCCTCGACAGGGGAGAACTATGGCTACACCTTC. This gives the protein CATSRASTGENYGYTF.

This clonotype showed up many times. The chain is built from TRBV3-1 and TRBJ2-1; no firm D call. The V gene lost 4 bases and the J gene lost 3 bases, with 4 bases spanning the gap. From germline, CDR1 is LGHDT and CDR2 YNNKEL (reference sequence). There are 12 residues in the CDR3. This CDR3 is CASSPRYNEQFF. CDR3 nucleotide sequence: TGTGCCAGCAGCCCCCGCTACAATGAGCAGTTCTTC.

The sample holds many counts of this clonotype. V gene TRBV20-1 combines with J gene TRBJ1-1, with D tentatively TRBD1 (6 bases). Germline V CDR1 and CDR2: DFQATT, SNEGSKA (reference sequence). The V end was cut by 4 bases, the J end by 6 bases, with 21 bases between. The CDR3 is 15 amino acids. The CDR3 region is CSATPTLGAKAEAFF. DNA of the CDR3: TGCAGTGCTACTCCTACTTTGGGGGCTAAGGCTGAAGCTTTCTTT.

This clonotype was seen many times. The chain recombines TRBV5-5 with TRBJ2-2, with D unresolved. Germline CDR1 reads SGHKS; CDR2 reads YYEKEE (reference sequence). This CDR3 is 14 amino acids long. Trimming took off 6 bases at V and 4 bases at J, with 13 bases between the two ends. The CDR3 region is CASNFGPVTGELFF. As DNA, the CDR3 is TGTGCCAGCAACTTTGGCCCGGTCACCGGGGAGCTGTTTTTT.

In its sample, this clonotype was seen many times. The chain carries TRBV7-2 and TRBJ2-3; TRBD1 is a possible D gene (6 bases). CDR1 and CDR2 from the germline V gene are SGHTA and FQGNSA. Between the trimmed V and J ends, which lost 4 bases and 6 bases, there was a span of 17 bases. The CDR3 has 15 amino acids. DNA for the CDR3: TGTGCCAGCAGCTCAGACAGGTATCCGGGGGATACGCAGTATTTT. Its protein is CASSSDRYPGDTQYF.

This clonotype occurred many times. V usage is TRBV29-1 and J usage is TRBJ2-5; 8 bases align to TRBD1. V shed 6 bases, J shed 2 bases, and the junction held 8 bases outside the gene matches. In germline, CDR1 is SQVTM, CDR2 ANQGSEA. This CDR3 is built from 14 residues. CDR3 protein: CSVSAGTGQETQYF. CDR3 bases: TGCAGCGTCTCCGCCGGGACAGGACAAGAGACCCAGTACTTC. The whole variable domain, remainder taken from reference TRBV29-1 and TRBJ2-5, is SAVISQKPSRDICQRGTSLTIQCQVDSQVTMMFWYRQQPGQSLTLIATANQGSEATYESGFVIDKFPISRPNLTFSTLTVSNMSPEDSSIYLCSVSAGTGQETQYFGPGTRLLVL.

This clonotype was counted ten times or more. The rearrangement joins TRBV14 to TRBJ2-7; TRBD2 matches at 11 bases. J lost 4 bases, V lost 2 bases, and 4 bases had no gene match. This CDR3 region has 15 residues. Germline-derived CDR1 and CDR2 are SGHDN and FVKESK. The CDR3 is CASSQLAGGLYEQYF. The CDR3 bases are TGTGCCAGCAGCCAACTAGCGGGAGGACTATACGAGCAGTACTTC.

The sample holds many counts of this clonotype. This sequence joins TRBV7-9 and TRBJ2-1; 9 nucleotides match TRBD1. V lost 5 bases to trimming and J lost 5 bases; unmatched junction nucleotides: 7. This CDR3 region has 15 residues. Germline values: CDR1 SEHNR, CDR2 FQNEAQ (reference sequence). The CDR3 sequence: CASSQAGQGHNEQFF. The CDR3 DNA is TGTGCCAGCAGCCAGGCGGGACAGGGCCACAATGAGCAGTTCTTC. The variable domain in full, completed from reference TRBV7-9 and TRBJ2-1, reads DTGVSQNPRHKITKRGQNVTFRCDPISEHNRLYWYRQTLGQGPEFLTYFQNEAQLEKSRLLSDRFSAERPKGSFSTLEIQRTEQGDSAMYLCASSQAGQGHNEQFFGPGTRLTVL.

The rearrangement links TRBV28 to TRBJ1-4; a possible D gene is TRBD1 (5 bases). In germline, CDR1 is MDHEN, CDR2 SYDVKM. The CDR3 has 14 amino acids. Trimming left V 6 bases short and J 4 bases short, with 12 bases between. DNA of the CDR3: TGTGCCAGCAGGCCGGGACGGAATAATGAAAAACTGTTTTTT. Its protein is CASRPGRNNEKLFF.

This clonotype was detected many times. This rearrangement joins TRBV28 to TRBJ1-2; D unclear. The germline V and J ends were trimmed by 6 bases and 4 bases, with 12 bases remaining between them. The CDR3 runs 13 residues. Germline V CDR1 and CDR2: MDHEN, SYDVKM. CDR3 coding DNA: TGTGCCAGCAGAGGCGCACCCCGCTATGGCTACACCTTC. It translates to CASRGAPRYGYTF.

The sample holds many counts of this clonotype. The chain has TRBV11-2 and TRBJ1-1; D perhaps matches TRBD1 (5 bases). V was pared by 1 base and J by 1 base, with 10 bases between. Germline V gene data show CDR1 as SGHAT and CDR2 as FQNNGV. The length of the CDR3 is 15 residues. CDR3 DNA sequence: TGTGCCAGCAGCTTAGGGGGACTTCAGAACACTGAAGCTTTCTTT. Its translation: CASSLGGLQNTEAFF.

This clonotype was recorded at least ten times. The CDR3 DNA is TGTGCCAGCAGCTTCCCAGGGGGAGTTAACTATGGCTACACCTTC. Amino acid sequence: CASSFPGGVNYGYTF. V and J are TRBV7-9 and TRBJ1-2; TRBD1 matches at 7 bases. There are 15 residues in the CDR3. In germline, CDR1 is SEHNR, CDR2 FQNEAQ (reference sequence). J gave up 1 base and V 3 bases, and 5 bases lay outside the gene matches.

This clonotype was seen just once. The rearrangement links TRBV12-3 or TRBV12-4 to TRBJ1-2; TRBD1 might be the D (5 bases). V lost 5 bases to trimming and J lost 3 bases, with 19 bases between them. The length of the CDR3 is 16 residues. The CDR3 DNA follows: TGTGCCAGCAGTCCGACTTACGAACAGGATGACTATGGCTACACCTTC. It specifies CASSPTYEQDDYGYTF.

Points on this clonotype: One end of the junction is discordant with germline, which a read error may explain. The chain carries TRBV20-1 and TRBJ2-7; TRBD1 matches at 7 bases. Germline lookup yields CDR1 DFQATT and CDR2 SNEGSKA (reference sequence). This CDR3 has 11 residues. The CDR3 DNA sequence: TGCAGAATTGACAGGGCCTACGAGCTGTACTTC. Translation gives CRIDRAYELYF.

This clonotype was seen ten or more times. This chain links TRBV29-1 with TRBJ2-3; TRBD2 agrees at 13 bases. This CDR3 comprises 17 residues. V shed 0 bases and J 11 bases; nucleotides not matched to a gene: 14. Germline-derived CDR1 and CDR2 are SQVTM and ANQGSEA. Here the CDR3 reads CSVEDGLAGATRGGQYF. DNA for the CDR3: TGCAGCGTTGAAGACGGACTAGCGGGAGCTACCCGCGGCGGGCAGTATTTT.

Many counts were recorded for this clonotype. The chain combines TRBV5-1 with TRBJ2-1, with D perhaps being TRBD1 or TRBD2 (5 bases each). Deletions cut 0 bases from V and 3 bases from J, with 7 bases between. Germline V lookup: CDR1 SGHRS, CDR2 YFSETQ. The CDR3 totals 14 residues. This CDR3 reads CASSLGDHYNEQFF. The CDR3 DNA reads TGCGCCAGCAGCTTGGGGGACCACTACAATGAGCAGTTCTTC.